This passage covers 2 T cell receptor beta chains from one sample sequenced in a study of T cell responses to AZD1222 COVID-19 vaccine. Assay used: immunoSEQ multiplex PCR; TCRdb lists only in-frame clones, some missing. The sample contains fewer than 70,000 clones, nearly 90% of which appear only once. The starting material was peripheral blood, obtained 28 days after the second AZD1222 dose. These receptors originate from an adult who received the AZD1222 COVID-19 vaccine.

J is TRBJ1-2 and V is TRBV12-3 or TRBV12-4; 7 nucleotides align to TRBD1. The ends lost 3 bases at V and 8 bases at J; junction bases unmatched: 3. The CDR3 extends over 12 amino acids. CDR3 coding DNA: TGTGCCAGCAGTTTTAAACAGGGGGGCTACACCTTC. Protein sequence: CASSFKQGGYTF.

The chain recombines TRBV13 with TRBJ2-7, with D possibly being TRBD2 (5 bases). Germline CDR1 is PRHDT and CDR2 is FYEKMQ (reference sequence). The CDR3 covers 16 residues. The V gene lost 4 bases and the J gene lost 2 bases, with 18 bases spanning the gap. CDR3 region: CASSSPGRTLPYEQYF. CDR3 nucleotide sequence: TGTGCCAGCAGCTCCCCGGGGAGAACGCTCCCCTACGAGCAGTACTTC.